This T cell receptor beta chain is from a study of blood T cell repertoires in COVID-19. Germline CDR1 MNHEY, CDR2 SVGEGT. The CDR3 loop spans 15 amino acids. V lost 0 bases to trimming and J lost 6 bases, with 14 bases between them. Profiling relied on immunoSEQ multiplex PCR, and the TCRdb table lists in-frame clones only, not all of them. The repertoire holds around 180,000 clones, with 80% to 90% as singletons. This sequence was found in a woman older than 75 with COVID-19, enrolled during active disease. The rearrangement links TRBV6-2 or TRBV6-3 to TRBJ1-1; D possibly corresponds to TRBD1 (6 bases). Sequencing was carried out using peripheral blood. The CDR3 spells CASSYSYGGGPEAFF. CDR3 DNA: TGTGCCAGCAGTTACTCGTATGGGGGGGGGCCTGAAGCTTTCTTT.